This T cell receptor beta chain stems from a study of graft-versus-host responses after intestinal transplantation. Study details: For around three years after anti-thymocyte globulin induction, all recipients took tacrolimus and steroids.

CDR3 length: 16 amino acids. Graft samples were processed, releasing intraepithelial and lamina propria lymphocytes. Produced via immunoSEQ multiplex PCR; TCRdb's table is partial and in-frame only. The sample holds 9,500 to 15,000 clones; over 65% are singletons and the top ten take 4.3%. Notes on the study in general: When patients had graft-donor T cell macrochimerism, their allografts held high graft-versus-host to host-versus-graft clonal ratios.

This clone is large by share. Its target is unknown. The genes are TRBV21-1 and TRBJ2-1; the D call TRBD2 from the table was never checked on the DNA. TRBV21-1 is deemed a pseudogene. Source: ileum tissue, taken roughly 140 days after intestinal transplantation. The sequence derives from a human patient who received an intestinal transplant, so some T cells may come from the graft donor. The CDR3, as DNA: TGTGCCAGCAGCAAAAGGGAGGTAGCGGGAGCCAGTGAGCAGTTCTTC. Protein sequence: CASSKREVAGASEQFF.